This T cell receptor (beta chain) was profiled in a study of T cells in Graves' hyperthyroidism and ophthalmopathy. Study information: Peripheral blood was obtained at initial diagnosis, preceding any treatment.

The CDR3 sequence is 11 residues long. Germline V lookup: CDR1 MDHEN, CDR2 SYDVKM. V was shortened by 11 bases and J by 4 bases, with 9 bases between the two germline ends. Among the patients, aged 18 to 65, hyperthyroidism was newly diagnosed and had lasted under 2 months. Thyroid ultrasound, orbital computed tomography, clinical symptoms, and serum thyroxine and TRAb underpinned diagnoses. Researchers took RNA transcripts and amplified the TCR beta CDR3 regions from them. The TCR CDR3 was amplified in a first-round RT-PCR using the HTBI primer set. MiXCR, applied by TCRdb to the multiplex PCR reads, yields one record per CDR3 protein. The repertoire holds some 510,000 distinct CDR3 sequences, less than 25% seen once, with roughly 29% in the top ten. This clonotype was recorded at least ten times.

The chain has TRBV28 and TRBJ1-3; tentative D call: TRBD1 (5 bases). The specimen was blood. This sequence originates from a man younger than 35 with Graves' hyperthyroidism. CDR3 nucleotides: TGTGCCTTAAAGGGGGGAAACACCATATATTTT. Amino acids: CALKGGNTIYF.